One and the same sample provided the 27 T cell receptor beta chains below, sequenced in a study of PD-L1 blockade in urothelial cancer. Documented time point: pretreatment peripheral blood. The assay was immunoSEQ multiplex PCR, and TCRdb's table has in-frame clones only and misses some. The table has nearly 45,000 clones, approximately 91% seen once. The sequencing here drew on PBMCs, taken around atezolizumab (anti-PD-L1) treatment. These receptors were collected from a donor aged 40 or over with urothelial cancer.

The gene calls are TRBV11-2 and TRBJ2-3; D perhaps matches TRBD1 (5 bases). Germline CDR1 and CDR2: SGHAT and FQNNGV. Trimming pared 2 bases from V and 6 bases from J, leaving 9 bases between. The CDR3 is 13 amino acids. In nucleotides, the CDR3 is TGTGCCAGCAGCTTATGGGGCGTGGATACGCAGTATTTT. As protein: CASSLWGVDTQYF.

The chain uses TRBV11-2 and TRBJ2-1; 8 nucleotides align to TRBD1. Losses at the gene ends were 5 bases for V and 10 bases for J; bases not matched to a gene: 13. CDR1 SGHAT and CDR2 FQNNGV come from the germline V gene. CDR3 length: 15 residues. DNA of the CDR3: TGTGCCAGCAGCCCCCAGGGGGCAGGCCGAAGGGAGCAGTTCTTC. Its translation is CASSPQGAGRREQFF. The whole variable domain, remainder taken from reference TRBV11-2 and TRBJ2-1, is EAGVAQSPRYKIIEKRQSVAFWCNPISGHATLYWYQQILGQGPKLLIQFQNNGVVDDSQLPKDRFSAERLKGVDSTLKIQPAKLEDSAVYLCASSPQGAGRREQFFGPGTRLTVL.

Only one count was recorded for this clone. This chain connects TRBV5-1 to TRBJ2-1; 13 nucleotides line up with TRBD2. Trimming took 4 bases from V and 8 from J; bases not matched to a gene: 9. In germline, CDR1 is SGHRS, CDR2 YFSETQ. The CDR3 is made up of 16 amino acids. The CDR3 DNA is TGCGCCAGCAGCCCCGAACTAGCGGGAGGGTACCATGAGCAGTTCTTC. Protein: CASSPELAGGYHEQFF.

This chain connects TRBV10-3 to TRBJ2-5, with D hard to call. CDR3 length: 13 residues. Germline loops: CDR1 ENHRY, CDR2 SYGVKD. Trimming stripped 2 bases from V and 1 base from J, with 5 bases between. As DNA, the CDR3 is TGTGCCATCAGTGAGCACTCCCAAGAGACCCAGTACTTC. It yields the protein CAISEHSQETQYF.

The rearrangement joins TRBV6-5 to TRBJ1-4, with 8 bases identical to TRBD1. V gave up 5 bases and J gave up 8 bases; unmatched junction bases: 1. This CDR3 contains 12 residues. Germline V gives CDR1 MNHEY, CDR2 SVGAGI. CDR3 residues: CASSRDREKLFF. CDR3 sequence (DNA): TGTGCCAGCAGTCGGGACAGGGAAAAACTGTTTTTT.

The V call is TRBV12-5, the J call TRBJ2-3, with TRBD2 identical over 7 bases. CDR3 length: 18 amino acids. Germline lookup yields CDR1 LGHNT and CDR2 FRNRAP. The V and J ends lost 1 base and 0 bases, in that order; junction bases with no gene match: 10. DNA for the CDR3: TGTGCTAGTGGTTTGGCGGGGCTAGCGGACACTAGCACAGATACGCAGTATTTT. Residues: CASGLAGLADTSTDTQYF.

This rearrangement joins TRBV15 to TRBJ2-2, with TRBD2 identical over 11 bases. V lost 1 base, J lost 6 bases, and 10 bases stayed unmatched. The CDR3 spans 18 residues. CDR1 is LNHNV, CDR2 YYDKDF, per germline (reference sequence). The CDR3 DNA follows: TGTGCCACCAGCAGAGCCTCCTCTACTAGCGGGAGACCCGGGGAGCTGTTTTTT. It specifies CATSRASSTSGRPGELFF.

This chain uses TRBV18 with TRBJ2-7; the match to TRBD1 covers 9 bases. Looked up from germline, CDR1 is KGHSH and CDR2 is LQKENI. This CDR3 spans 15 amino acids. The trim removed 3 bases at V and 6 bases at J, leaving 9 bases unmatched. The CDR3, as DNA: TGTGCCAGCTCACCCTCCGGGACAGGGCAATTCGAGCAGTACTTC. Translated: CASSPSGTGQFEQYF.

The rearrangement links TRBV6-1 to TRBJ2-1, with D possibly being TRBD2 (6 bases). The CDR3 has 16 residues. Germline values: CDR1 MNHNS, CDR2 SASEGT. Trimming removed 3 bases from V and 2 bases from J, with 14 bases in between. CDR3 loop: CASSEGGLAPYNEQFF. The CDR3 nucleotides are TGTGCCAGCAGTGAGGGTGGCCTAGCGCCCTACAATGAGCAGTTCTTC.

The rearrangement joins TRBV11-2 to TRBJ2-1, with TRBD2 identical over 8 bases. The germline gives CDR1 SGHAT, CDR2 FQNNGV. After removal of 3 bases from V and 2 bases from J, the junction contained 3 bases not matched to a gene. This CDR3 is 15 amino acids long. This CDR3 is CASSFGGGTYNEQFF. The DNA for the CDR3 is TGTGCCAGCAGCTTCGGCGGGGGGACCTACAATGAGCAGTTCTTC.

The chain is built from TRBV4-2 and TRBJ2-5; a possible D gene is TRBD2 (6 bases). The CDR3 runs 14 residues. CDR1 is LGHNA, CDR2 YNFKEQ, per germline. V lost 4 bases and J 5 bases, leaving 14 bases between the germline ends. The chain's CDR3 is CASSPGARGETQYF. Here the CDR3 DNA reads TGTGCCAGCAGCCCGGGAGCCCGGGGGGAGACCCAGTACTTC.

The chain links TRBV29-1 to TRBJ1-1; TRBD1 matches 10 bases. Germline lookup yields CDR1 SQVTM and CDR2 ANQGSEA. Trimming at V came to 4 bases and at J to 11 bases, leaving 16 bases not matched to a gene. This CDR3 comprises 15 residues. CDR3 residues: CSVGVDRGEVFAAFF. The CDR3, as DNA: TGCAGCGTTGGCGTGGACAGGGGGGAGGTGTTTGCGGCTTTCTTT. Drawing the rest from reference TRBV29-1 and TRBJ1-1, the complete variable domain is SAVISQKPSRDICQRGTSLTIQCQVDSQVTMMFWYRQQPGQSLTLIATANQGSEATYESGFVIDKFPISRPNLTFSTLTVSNMSPEDSSIYLCSVGVDRGEVFAAFFGQGTRLTVV.

The rearrangement uses TRBV5-5 and TRBJ2-3; 8 bases fit TRBD1. Germline CDR1 is SGHKS and CDR2 is YYEKEE (reference sequence). The CDR3 extends over 15 amino acids. The V gene end was trimmed by 5 bases and the J gene end by 4 bases; junction bases not matched to a gene: 9. For the CDR3, the DNA is TGTGCCAGCAGTCCGGACAGGGTGGGCCCAGATACGCAGTATTTT. Translating gives CASSPDRVGPDTQYF.

V usage is TRBV11-1 and J usage is TRBJ2-2; 7 nucleotides match TRBD2. The CDR3 is 17 residues long. V lost 3 bases to trimming and J lost 1 base; unmatched junction nucleotides: 8. Germline V gene data show CDR1 as SGHAT and CDR2 as FQDESV (reference sequence). The CDR3 reads CASSLGRLAVNTGELFF. The DNA for the CDR3 is TGTGCCAGCAGCTTGGGGCGACTAGCCGTGAACACCGGGGAGCTGTTTTTT.

This chain uses TRBV29-1 with TRBJ2-5; D possibly corresponds to TRBD2 (6 bases). The V end lost 8 bases, the J end lost 5 bases, and 15 bases lay between the germline ends. The CDR3 runs to 12 residues. Germline V gene lookup returns CDR1 SQVTM and CDR2 ANQGSEA. The CDR3 sequence is CSSWEAGETQYF. The DNA for the CDR3 is TGCAGCTCCTGGGAGGCGGGGGAGACCCAGTACTTC.

The chain couples TRBV5-3 to TRBJ1-5; D is undetermined. TRBV5-3 is classed as an ORF, of uncertain function. The CDR3 is 13 residues long. V gave up 0 bases and J gave up 6 bases, with 7 bases separating them. CDR3 amino acids: CARSLVGIQPQHF. CDR3 sequence (DNA): TGTGCCAGAAGCTTGGTCGGGATTCAGCCCCAGCATTTT.

This chain connects TRBV30 to TRBJ1-2; 7 positions match TRBD1. Trimming at V came to 4 bases and at J to 4 bases, leaving 6 bases not matched to a gene. Germline assignment: CDR1 GTSNPN and CDR2 SVGIG (reference sequence). The CDR3 has 13 residues. CDR3 DNA sequence: TGTGCCTGGAACCTAGGGGGCGGCTATGGCTACACCTTC. This encodes CAWNLGGGYGYTF.

The V and J genes are TRBV12-5 and TRBJ1-4; D is unclear. Germline V lookup: CDR1 LGHNT, CDR2 FRNRAP. Trimming cost V 1 base and J 5 bases, with 14 bases left between them. The CDR3 consists of 16 residues. In DNA, the CDR3 is TGTGCTAGTGGTTTGGCAGAGGCGGCAGTAAATGAAAAACTGTTTTTT. Its translation is CASGLAEAAVNEKLFF.

The chain couples TRBV7-8 to TRBJ1-1; D remains ambiguous. The V and J ends lost 1 base and 1 base respectively, with 10 bases between them. CDR3 size: 15 residues. CDR1 is SGHVS and CDR2 is FQNEAQ in the germline V gene. The CDR3 sequence is CASSLVSGANTEAFF. CDR3 in DNA: TGTGCCAGCAGCTTAGTGTCCGGAGCGAACACTGAAGCTTTCTTT. The variable domain in full, with the rest retrieved from reference TRBV7-8 and TRBJ1-1, is GAGVSQSPRYKVAKRGQDVALRCDPISGHVSLFWYQQALGQGPEFLTYFQNEAQLDKSGLPSDRFFAERPEGSVSTLKIQRTQQEDSAVYLCASSLVSGANTEAFFGQGTRLTVV.

This clone was observed once. The V gene is TRBV29-1, the J gene TRBJ1-1; 7 bases agree with TRBD1. The junction had 4 bases not matched to a gene; V was cut back by 3 bases and J by 3 bases. Germline loops: CDR1 SQVTM, CDR2 ANQGSEA. The CDR3 has 13 amino acids. CDR3 region: CSVEGTEHTEAFF. CDR3 coding DNA: TGCAGCGTTGAGGGGACAGAGCACACTGAAGCTTTCTTT.

This clone was detected ten times or more. This chain uses TRBV10-3 with TRBJ2-7, with D perhaps TRBD1 (6 bases). Germline V lookup: CDR1 ENHRY, CDR2 SYGVKD. The CDR3 is 12 residues long. V was trimmed by 8 bases and J by 4 bases, leaving 12 bases between them. As DNA, the CDR3 is TGTGCCATCCAGGGGCCTGGGTACGAGCAGTACTTC. Its protein is CAIQGPGYEQYF.

The chain carries TRBV5-6 and TRBJ1-3, with D perhaps matching TRBD1 (5 bases). Germline loops: CDR1 SGHDT, CDR2 YYEEEE. This CDR3 is 15 amino acids long. Trimming shortened V by 4 bases and J by 3 bases, and 14 bases separated the two germline ends. CDR3 in DNA: TGTGCCAGCAGCCCCGCGGGGCGGGGTGGAAACACCATATATTTT. Its translation is CASSPAGRGGNTIYF. Combining the CDR3 with reference TRBV5-6 and TRBJ1-3 gives the whole variable domain DAGVTQSPTHLIKTRGQQVTLRCSPKSGHDTVSWYQQALGQGPQFIFQYYEEEERQRGNFPDRFSGHQFPNYSSELNVNALLLGDSALYLCASSPAGRGGNTIYFGEGSWLTVV.

This sequence joins TRBV5-4 and TRBJ2-2, with 10 nucleotides matching TRBD1. Looked up from germline, CDR1 is SGHNT and CDR2 is YYREEE (reference sequence). The CDR3 consists of 15 residues. Germline trimming cut 4 bases from V and 7 bases from J; bases unmatched to any gene: 7. CDR3 sequence: CASSLPGQGFGELFF. CDR3 in DNA: TGTGCCAGCAGCCTCCCGGGACAGGGGTTCGGGGAGCTGTTTTTT.

The CDR3 is CASSPTPGTVLTF. CDR3 bases: TGTGCCAGCAGCCCCACACCGGGAACGGTCCTGACTTTC. This sequence joins TRBV11-3 and TRBJ2-6; D is perhaps TRBD2 (5 bases). The V gene lost 5 bases and the J gene lost 13 bases, with 15 bases spanning the gap. CDR3 length: 13 amino acids. Germline CDR1 SGHNT, CDR2 YENEEA.

The chain is built from TRBV6-5 and TRBJ1-5; TRBD1 aligns across 10 bases. V dropped 6 bases and J dropped 6; count of bases not matched to a gene: 5. The germline V gene encodes CDR1 MNHEY and CDR2 SVGAGI. This CDR3 spans 14 amino acids. The CDR3 DNA reads as TGTGCCAGCAGCCCGACAGGGGGCCGTCAGCCCCAGCATTTT. It specifies CASSPTGGRQPQHF.

This chain connects TRBV7-9 to TRBJ1-4; D may be TRBD1 (6 bases). Trimming stripped 4 bases from V and 7 bases from J, with 19 bases between. The V gene's germline CDR1 is SEHNR and CDR2 FQNEAQ (reference sequence). CDR3 length: 16 residues. The CDR3 coding sequence is TGTGCCAGCAGCTCCCTCTCACCGGGACAACGTGAAAAACTGTTTTTT. This codes for CASSSLSPGQREKLFF.

The chain uses TRBV7-8 and TRBJ1-2; TRBD1 aligns across 10 bases. This CDR3 region has 15 residues. In germline, CDR1 is SGHVS, CDR2 FQNEAQ. Trimming took 5 bases from V and 5 from J; bases not matched to a gene: 8. DNA of the CDR3: TGTGCCAGCAGCCGGGGGGACAGGGGTTGGTATGGCTACACCTTC. Translated: CASSRGDRGWYGYTF.